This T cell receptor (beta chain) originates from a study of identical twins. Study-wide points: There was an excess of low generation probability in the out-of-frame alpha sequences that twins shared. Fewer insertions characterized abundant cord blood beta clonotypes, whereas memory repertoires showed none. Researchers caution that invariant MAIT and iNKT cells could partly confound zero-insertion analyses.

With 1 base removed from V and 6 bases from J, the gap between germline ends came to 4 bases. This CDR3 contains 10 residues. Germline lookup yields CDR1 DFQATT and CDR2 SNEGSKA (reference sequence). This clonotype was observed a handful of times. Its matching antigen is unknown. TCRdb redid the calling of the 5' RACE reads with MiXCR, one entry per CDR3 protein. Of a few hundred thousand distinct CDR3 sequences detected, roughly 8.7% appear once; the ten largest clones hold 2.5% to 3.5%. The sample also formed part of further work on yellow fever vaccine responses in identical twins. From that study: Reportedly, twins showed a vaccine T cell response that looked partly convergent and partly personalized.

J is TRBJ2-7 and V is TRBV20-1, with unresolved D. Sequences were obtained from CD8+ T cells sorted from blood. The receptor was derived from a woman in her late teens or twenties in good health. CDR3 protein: CSARVGEQYF. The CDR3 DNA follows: TGCAGTGCTAGAGTAGGCGAGCAGTACTTC.